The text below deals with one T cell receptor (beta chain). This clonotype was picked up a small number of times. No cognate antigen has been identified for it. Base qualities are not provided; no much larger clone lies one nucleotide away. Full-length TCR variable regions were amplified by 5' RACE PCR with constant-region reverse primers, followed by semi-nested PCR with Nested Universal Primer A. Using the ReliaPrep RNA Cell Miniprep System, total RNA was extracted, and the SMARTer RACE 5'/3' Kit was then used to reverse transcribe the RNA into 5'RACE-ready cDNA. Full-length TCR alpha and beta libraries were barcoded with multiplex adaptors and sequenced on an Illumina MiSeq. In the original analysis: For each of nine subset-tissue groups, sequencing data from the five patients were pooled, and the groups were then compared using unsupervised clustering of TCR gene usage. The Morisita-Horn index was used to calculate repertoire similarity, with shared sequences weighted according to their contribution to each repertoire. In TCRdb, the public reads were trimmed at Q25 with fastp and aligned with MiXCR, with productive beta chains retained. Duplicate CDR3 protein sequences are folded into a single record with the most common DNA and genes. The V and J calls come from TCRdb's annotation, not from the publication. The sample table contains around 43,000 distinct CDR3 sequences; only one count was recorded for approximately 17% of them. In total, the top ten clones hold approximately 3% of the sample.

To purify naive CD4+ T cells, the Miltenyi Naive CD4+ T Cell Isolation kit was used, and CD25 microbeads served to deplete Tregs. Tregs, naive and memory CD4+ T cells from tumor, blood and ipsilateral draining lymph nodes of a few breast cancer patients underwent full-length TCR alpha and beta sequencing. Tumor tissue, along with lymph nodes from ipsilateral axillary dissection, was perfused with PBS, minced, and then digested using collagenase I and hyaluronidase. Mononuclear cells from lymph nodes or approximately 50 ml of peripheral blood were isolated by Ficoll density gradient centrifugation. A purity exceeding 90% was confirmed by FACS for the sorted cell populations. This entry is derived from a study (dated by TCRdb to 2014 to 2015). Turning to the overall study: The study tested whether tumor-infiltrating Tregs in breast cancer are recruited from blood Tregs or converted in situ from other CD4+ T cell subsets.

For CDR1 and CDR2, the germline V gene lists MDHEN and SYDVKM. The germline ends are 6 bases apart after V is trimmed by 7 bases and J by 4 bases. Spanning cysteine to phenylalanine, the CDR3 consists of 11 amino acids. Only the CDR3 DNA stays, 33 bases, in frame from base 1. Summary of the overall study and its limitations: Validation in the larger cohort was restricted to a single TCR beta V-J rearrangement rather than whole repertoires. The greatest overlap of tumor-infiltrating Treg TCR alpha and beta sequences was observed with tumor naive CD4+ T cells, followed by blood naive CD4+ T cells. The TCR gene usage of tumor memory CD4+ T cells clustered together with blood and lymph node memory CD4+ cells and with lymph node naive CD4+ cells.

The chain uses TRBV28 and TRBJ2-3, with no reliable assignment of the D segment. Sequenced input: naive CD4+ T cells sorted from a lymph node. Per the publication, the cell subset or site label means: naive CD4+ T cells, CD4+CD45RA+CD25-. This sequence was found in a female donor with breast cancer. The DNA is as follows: TGTGCCAGCAATGGGGCAGATACGCAGTATTTT. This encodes CASNGADTQYF.